The table lists the clone carrying this T cell receptor (beta chain) with a few counts. The antigen is not known. The CDR3 sequence is 14 residues long. V was cut by 0 bases and J by 5 bases, with 8 bases left in between. CDR1 is MNHEY, CDR2 SVGEGT, per germline. 5'RACE template switching generated TCR cDNA, adding a universal primer site and UMIs. TCRdb called the 5' RACE reads again in MiXCR, with one record for every CDR3 protein. The sample has fewer than 450,000 distinct CDR3 sequences, approximately 10% seen once. The data stem from a study of T cells after yellow fever vaccination. Findings of the study overall: Of the clonotypes, a small share occurred in both CD4 and CD8 compartments. The secondary response peaked faster, at day 5 versus 15, but was weaker. Clones from primary vaccination mostly reappeared after the booster (96% CD4, about 88% CD8).

J is TRBJ1-5 and V is TRBV6-2 or TRBV6-3; D perhaps matches TRBD1 (6 bases). This clonotype originated in a man younger than 35 who received the YFV17D yellow fever vaccine. Specimen: PBMCs, collected on the day of the first yellow fever vaccination. The CDR3 DNA reads as TGTGCCAGCAGTTACTCGAACAGGGATCAGCCCCAGCATTTT. Translated: CASSYSNRDQPQHF.